The clone carrying this TCR beta chain was seen many times. The antigen is undetermined. These data originate in a study of blood T cells in healthy people across ages. Whole-study results and caveats: The unsorted PBMCs prevented any conclusive comparison of naive versus antigen-experienced cells. Changes in expanded clonotypes were possibly confounded, as the CMV status of donors was unknown. Across the age range, TCR beta diversity per million T cells fell in a roughly linear way.

The CDR3 loop spans 13 amino acids. CDR1 and CDR2 (germline): MDHEN, SYDVKM. V shed 8 bases, J shed 4 bases, and the junction held 8 bases outside the gene matches. A second roughly 6 to 12 cycle PCR used barcoded and J-beta primers. A template-switch adaptor with 12 random nucleotides tagged each cDNA molecule. Each CDR3 protein gets one entry after TCRdb re-called the 5' RACE reads with MiXCR. The sample contains about 1.5 million distinct CDR3 sequences, 35% to 45% of which appear only once. The sample consisted of blood. V is TRBV28 and J is TRBJ2-7; 7 nucleotides agree with TRBD1. The clonotype comes from a woman aged 18 to 35 in good health. The CDR3, as DNA: TGTGCCAGCGGGCCGGGACAGAGTTACGAGCAGTACTTC. Translating it yields CASGPGQSYEQYF.